This TCR beta chain was captured in a study of regulatory T cells in long-lasting Graves disease. General study findings and limits: TCR diversity was lower in persistent than newly diagnosed Graves' disease.

About this clonotype itself: The antigen remains unidentified.

The time point is: newly diagnosed GD, antithyroid drugs for less than 3 months. PBMC RNA was the source of the TCR library. CDR3-region Arm-PCR and iRepertoire HTBI primers produced the TCR beta libraries. From the multiplex PCR reads, TCRdb called clonotypes with MiXCR, one entry per CDR3 protein. The sample includes roughly 420,000 distinct CDR3 sequences, around 15% of them seen just once. V shed 4 bases and J shed 4 bases, with 8 bases lying between them. This CDR3 contains 13 residues. Germline-derived CDR1 and CDR2 are MGHRA and YSYEKL. The same specimen was also included in a second study, on T cells in Graves' hyperthyroidism and ophthalmopathy. That paper states: Those patients with uncontrolled infection, other autoimmune disease, pregnancy or lactation were excluded. Blood held most thyroid clonotypes expanded above 0.001 frequency. Ophthalmopathy, as predicted by the model, came a median roughly 6.5 months after the prediction.

Specimen: peripheral blood mononuclear cells (PBMCs), collected at new diagnosis, from a patient treated with antithyroid drugs. The receptor was isolated from a woman aged 45-65 years with Graves disease. This rearrangement joins TRBV4-1 to TRBJ2-1; D is unresolved. The CDR3 here is CASSLPPYNEQFF. The CDR3 region has the DNA TGCGCCAGCAGCCTCCCACCTTACAATGAGCAGTTCTTC.